The T cell receptor (beta chain) described here comes from a study of blood T cell repertoires in COVID-19. Study in general: Both acute and convalescent COVID-19 samples were obtained from the United States, Italy and Spain. From T cells, B-cell-depleted T cells, or PBMCs came the material, which was cDNA or gDNA.

This CDR3 is 12 amino acids long. Trimming took off 3 bases at V and 4 bases at J, with 5 bases between the two ends. CDR1 is SGHAT and CDR2 is FQNNGV in the germline V gene. Enrolment of Seattle patients took place during active infection, and they were followed longitudinally. Authors' methods: Nucleated cell counts were estimated from reference gene primer amplification. Profiled with immunoSEQ multiplex PCR; TCRdb holds only in-frame clones, not every one. V and J calls and clone size are copied from that table; D and trimming were computed from the DNA. The top ten clones hold 0.83% of a sample with about 250,000 clones, over 90% of them seen once.

The material sequenced was peripheral blood. The receptor comes from a man younger than 40 with COVID-19, enrolled during active disease. This sequence joins TRBV11-2 and TRBJ2-3; no clear D gene. CDR3 in DNA: TGTGCCAGCAGCTTGGCGGCAGATACGCAGTATTTT. Translating it yields CASSLAADTQYF. Full variable domain (rest looked up from reference TRBV11-2 and TRBJ2-3): EAGVAQSPRYKIIEKRQSVAFWCNPISGHATLYWYQQILGQGPKLLIQFQNNGVVDDSQLPKDRFSAERLKGVDSTLKIQPAKLEDSAVYLCASSLAADTQYFGPGTRLTVL.